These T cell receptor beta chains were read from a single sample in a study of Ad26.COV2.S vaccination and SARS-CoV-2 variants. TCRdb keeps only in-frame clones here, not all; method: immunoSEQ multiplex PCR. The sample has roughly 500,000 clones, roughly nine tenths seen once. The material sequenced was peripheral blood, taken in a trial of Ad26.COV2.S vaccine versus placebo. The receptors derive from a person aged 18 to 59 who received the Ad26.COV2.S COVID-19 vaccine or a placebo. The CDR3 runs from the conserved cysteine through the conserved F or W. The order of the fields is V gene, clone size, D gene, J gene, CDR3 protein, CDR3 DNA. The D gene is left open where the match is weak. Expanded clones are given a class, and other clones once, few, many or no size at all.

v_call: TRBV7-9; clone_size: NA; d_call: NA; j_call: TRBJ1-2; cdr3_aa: CASRIGTSGYTF; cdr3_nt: TGTGCTTCACGTATTGGGACCTCGGGCTACACCTTC
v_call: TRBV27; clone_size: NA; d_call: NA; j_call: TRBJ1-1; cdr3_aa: CASSLSRQPMNTEAFF; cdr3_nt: TGTGCCAGCAGTTTATCCAGACAGCCTATGAACACTGAAGCTTTCTTT
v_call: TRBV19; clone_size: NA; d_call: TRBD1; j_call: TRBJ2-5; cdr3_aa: CAGKGQGGIQETQYF; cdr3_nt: TGTGCCGGGAAAGGACAGGGGGGGATCCAAGAGACCCAGTACTTC
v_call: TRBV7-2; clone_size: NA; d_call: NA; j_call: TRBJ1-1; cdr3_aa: CASSDLGGVMNTEAFF; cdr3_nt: TGTGCCAGCAGCGACCTGGGGGGTGTCATGAACACTGAAGCTTTCTTT
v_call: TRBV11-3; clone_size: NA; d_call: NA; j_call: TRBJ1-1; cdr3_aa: CASSLEAQRNTEAFF; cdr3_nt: TGTGCCAGCAGCTTAGAGGCGCAGAGGAACACTGAAGCTTTCTTT
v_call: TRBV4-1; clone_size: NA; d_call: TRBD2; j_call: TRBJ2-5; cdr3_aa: CASSRLAGGPGETQYF; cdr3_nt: TGCGCCAGCAGCCGCTTAGCGGGGGGGCCGGGAGAGACCCAGTACTTC
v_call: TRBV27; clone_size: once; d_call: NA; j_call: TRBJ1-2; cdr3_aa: CASGITLRGRRMNYGYTF; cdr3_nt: TGTGCCAGCGGAATTACCCTCCGGGGGCGGAGGATGAACTATGGCTACACCTTC
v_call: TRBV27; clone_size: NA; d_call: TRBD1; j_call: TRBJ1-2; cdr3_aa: CASSSAGTGDGGYTF; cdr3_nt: TGTGCCAGCAGTTCAGCCGGGACAGGGGATGGTGGCTACACCTTC
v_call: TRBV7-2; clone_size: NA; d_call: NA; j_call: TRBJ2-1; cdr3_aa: CASSPTLMGNEQFF; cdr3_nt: TGTGCCAGCAGCCCTACTCTAATGGGGAATGAGCAGTTCTTC
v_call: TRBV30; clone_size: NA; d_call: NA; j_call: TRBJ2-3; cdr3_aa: CAWGHLPSTDTQYF; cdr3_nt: TGTGCCTGGGGACATTTACCCAGCACAGATACGCAGTATTTT
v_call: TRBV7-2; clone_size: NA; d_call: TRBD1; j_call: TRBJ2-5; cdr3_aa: CASSLGLTGGLGETQYF; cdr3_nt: TGTGCCAGCAGCTTAGGCCTGACAGGGGGGTTAGGGGAGACCCAGTACTTC
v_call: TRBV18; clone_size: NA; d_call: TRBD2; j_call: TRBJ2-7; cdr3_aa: CASSSGGSSYEQYF; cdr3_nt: TGTGCCAGCTCTAGCGGGGGATCCTCCTACGAGCAGTACTTC
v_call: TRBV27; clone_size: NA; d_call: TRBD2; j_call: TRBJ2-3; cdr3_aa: CASRRLAGGNSDTQYF; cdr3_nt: TGTGCCAGCAGAAGACTAGCGGGGGGCAATTCAGATACGCAGTATTTT
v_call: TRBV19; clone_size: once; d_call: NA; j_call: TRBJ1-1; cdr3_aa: CASSIGKGAFF; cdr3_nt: TGTGCCAGTAGTATAGGCAAAGGGGCTTTCTTT
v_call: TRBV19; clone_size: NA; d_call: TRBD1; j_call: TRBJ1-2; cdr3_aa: CASSIRGPHGYTF; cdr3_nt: TGTGCCAGTAGTATAAGGGGGCCCCATGGCTACACCTTC
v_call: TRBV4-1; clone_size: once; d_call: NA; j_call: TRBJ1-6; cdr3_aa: CASSQGAQGIRNSPLHF; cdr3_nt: TGCGCCAGCAGCCAAGGGGCCCAGGGTATACGGAATTCACCCCTCCACTTT
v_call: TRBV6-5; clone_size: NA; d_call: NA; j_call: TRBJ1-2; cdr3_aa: CASSQGTYGYTF; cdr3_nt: TGTGCCAGCAGCCAGGGAACCTATGGCTACACCTTC
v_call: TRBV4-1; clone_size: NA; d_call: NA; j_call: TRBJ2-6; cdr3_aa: CASRRAGANVLTF; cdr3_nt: TGCGCCAGCAGGAGGGCTGGGGCCAACGTCCTGACTTTC
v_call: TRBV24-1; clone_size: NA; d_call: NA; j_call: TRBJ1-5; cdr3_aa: CATSERGGDQPQHF; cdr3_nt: TGTGCCACCAGCGAGAGGGGGGGAGATCAGCCCCAGCATTTT
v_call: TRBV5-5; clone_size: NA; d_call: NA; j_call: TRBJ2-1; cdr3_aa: CASSPAPGLNNEQFF; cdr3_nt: TGTGCCAGCAGCCCTGCCCCGGGCCTTAACAATGAGCAGTTCTTC
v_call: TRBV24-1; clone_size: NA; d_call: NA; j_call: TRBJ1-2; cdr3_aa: CATSDFYGYTF; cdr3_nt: TGTGCCACCAGTGATTTCTATGGCTACACCTTC
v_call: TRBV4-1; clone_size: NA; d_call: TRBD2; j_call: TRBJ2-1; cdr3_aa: CASSQSGGSYNEQFF; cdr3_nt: TGCGCCAGCAGCCAATCCGGGGGGTCCTACAATGAGCAGTTCTTC
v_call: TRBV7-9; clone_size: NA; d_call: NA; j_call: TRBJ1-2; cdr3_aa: CASSLDLDTLPRGYTF; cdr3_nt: TGTGCCAGCAGCTTAGACCTTGACACTTTACCAAGGGGCTACACCTTC
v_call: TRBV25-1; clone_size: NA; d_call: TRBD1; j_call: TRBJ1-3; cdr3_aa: CASREQGAVGNTIYF; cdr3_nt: TGTGCCAGCCGCGAACAGGGGGCGGTTGGAAACACCATATATTTT
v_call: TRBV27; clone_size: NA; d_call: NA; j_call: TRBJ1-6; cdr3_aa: CASSLLARDLMATSPLHF; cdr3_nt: TGTGCCAGCAGTTTATTGGCGAGGGACCTAATGGCAACTTCACCCCTCCACTTT
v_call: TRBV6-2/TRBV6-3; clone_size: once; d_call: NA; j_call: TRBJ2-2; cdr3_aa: CASSSRVGELFF; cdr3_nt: TGTGCCAGCAGTTCCAGGGTCGGGGAGCTGTTTTTT
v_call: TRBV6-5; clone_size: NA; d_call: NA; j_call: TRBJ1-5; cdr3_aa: CASSAGTANQPQHF; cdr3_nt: TGTGCCAGCAGCGCCGGGACTGCCAATCAGCCCCAGCATTTT
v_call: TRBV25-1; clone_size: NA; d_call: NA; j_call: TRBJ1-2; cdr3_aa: CASSLDNYGYTF; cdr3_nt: TGTGCCAGCAGTTTGGACAACTATGGCTACACCTTC
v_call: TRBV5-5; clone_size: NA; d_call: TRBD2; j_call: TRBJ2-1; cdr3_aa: CASSLGMGLGEDEQFF; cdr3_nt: TGTGCCAGCAGCTTGGGCATGGGACTAGGGGAAGACGAGCAGTTCTTC
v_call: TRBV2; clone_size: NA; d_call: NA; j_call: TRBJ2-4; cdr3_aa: CAGGQGIRGKNIQYF; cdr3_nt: TGTGCCGGGGGTCAGGGGATTCGTGGCAAAAACATTCAGTACTTC